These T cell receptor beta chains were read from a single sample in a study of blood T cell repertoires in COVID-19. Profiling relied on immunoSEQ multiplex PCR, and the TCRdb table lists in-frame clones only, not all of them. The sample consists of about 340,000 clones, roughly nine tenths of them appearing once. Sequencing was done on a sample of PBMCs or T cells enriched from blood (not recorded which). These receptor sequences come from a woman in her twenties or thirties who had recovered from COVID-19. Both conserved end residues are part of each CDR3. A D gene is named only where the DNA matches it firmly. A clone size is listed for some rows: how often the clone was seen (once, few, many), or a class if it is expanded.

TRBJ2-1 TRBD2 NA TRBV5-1 TGCGCCAGCAGCTTGAATAGCGGGGCGGCTGGGGGTGAGCAGTTCTTC CASSLNSGAAGGEQFF
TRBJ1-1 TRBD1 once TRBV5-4 TGTGCCAGCAGCATACAGGGGGTTCGGACTGAAGCTTTCTTT CASSIQGVRTEAFF
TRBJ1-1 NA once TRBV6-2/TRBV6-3 TGTGCCAGCAGCAAACAGGGCACTGAAGCTTTCTTT CASSKQGTEAFF
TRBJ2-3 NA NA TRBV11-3 TGTGCCAGCAGTAGGAGTGGGGGGGCCGATATTAGCACAGATACGCAGTATTTT CASSRSGGADISTDTQYF
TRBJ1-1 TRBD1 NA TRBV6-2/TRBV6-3 TGTGCCAGCAGTTATCCGACAGGGGCGAACACTGAAGCTTTCTTT CASSYPTGANTEAFF
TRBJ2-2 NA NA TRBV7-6 TGTGCCAGCAGCCCTAGCCGGGGGTTTGATACCGGGGAGCTGTTTTTT CASSPSRGFDTGELFF
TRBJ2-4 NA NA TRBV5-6 TGTGCCAGCAGCTTAGGGGAACTCATAGCCAAAAACATTCAGTACTTC CASSLGELIAKNIQYF
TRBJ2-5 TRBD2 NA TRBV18 TGTGCCAGCTCCACCGCTAGCGGCCCAAAAGAGACCCAGTACTTC CASSTASGPKETQYF
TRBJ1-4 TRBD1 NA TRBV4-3 TGCGCCAGCAGCCCTATGCCGGGACAGGGAGAAAAACTGTTTTTT CASSPMPGQGEKLFF
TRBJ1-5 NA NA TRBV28 TGTGCCAGCAAGGGGCAGTTCGGTCAGCCCCAGCATTTT CASKGQFGQPQHF
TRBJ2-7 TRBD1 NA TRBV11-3 TGTGCCAGCAAACGGCCCGGGACAGACTACGAGCAGTACTTC CASKRPGTDYEQYF
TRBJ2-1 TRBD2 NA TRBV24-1 TGTGCCACCAGTCTAGCGGGAGGGCAGTACAATGAGCAGTTCTTC CATSLAGGQYNEQFF